What follows are 30 T cell receptor beta chains derived from one specimen sequenced in a study of T cells in Graves' hyperthyroidism and ophthalmopathy. Amplified regions were TCR beta CDR3 sequences from RNA transcripts. When the TCR CDR3 underwent first-round RT-PCR, the HTBI primer set was used. A single record per CDR3 protein comes from TCRdb applying MiXCR to the multiplex PCR reads. Of under 350,000 distinct CDR3 sequences in the sample, around 23% were seen once. The sample comprised blood. The receptors originated from a woman aged 50 to 65 with Graves' hyperthyroidism.

This clonotype showed up just a few times. The chain joins TRBV3-1 to TRBJ2-6, with unresolved D. The CDR3 has 15 amino acids. Germline CDR1 LGHDT, CDR2 YNNKEL (reference sequence). V lost 4 bases and J lost 0, with 7 bases in between. The CDR3 reads CASSRRTSGANVLTF. The CDR3 DNA is TGTGCCAGCAGCCGCCGGACCTCTGGGGCCAACGTCCTGACTTTC.

Ten or more counts support this clonotype. The rearrangement links TRBV28 to TRBJ2-7; no clear D gene. The germline V gene encodes CDR1 MDHEN and CDR2 SYDVKM. The CDR3 sequence is 14 residues long. V shed 7 bases and J shed 6 bases, with 19 bases lying between them. This CDR3 is CASTSGRPNGEQYF. The CDR3 DNA reads as TGTGCCAGCACTTCCGGACGTCCTAACGGCGAGCAGTACTTC.

This clonotype showed up just a few times. The CDR3 DNA follows: TGTGCCACTGTTGGGGGGCCCACAGATACGCAGTATTTT. Amino acids: CATVGGPTDTQYF. The chain employs TRBV10-3 and TRBJ2-3; tentatively, D is TRBD1 or TRBD2 (6 bases each). V lost 10 bases and J lost 2, with 13 bases in between. Germline CDR1 reads ENHRY; CDR2 reads SYGVKD. CDR3 size: 13 residues.

The chain has TRBV28 and TRBJ2-7, with D perhaps matching TRBD2 (6 bases). Trimming pared 5 bases from V and 4 bases from J, leaving 9 bases between. CDR1 and CDR2 from the germline V gene are MDHEN and SYDVKM. CDR3 length equals 12 residues. CDR3 sequence reads: CASSQSGYEQYF. In DNA form, the CDR3 reads TGTGCCAGCAGTCAGAGCGGGTACGAGCAGTACTTC.

This clonotype was detected only a few times. The genes are TRBV4-1 and TRBJ1-5; 9 positions match TRBD1. J was trimmed by 5 bases and V by 4 bases; bases with no gene match: 12. CDR3 length: 17 residues. Germline CDR1 reads MGHRA; CDR2 reads YSYEKL. The CDR3 DNA is TGCGCCAGCAGCCCCACCCTGGGACAGGGCCGCCATCAGCCCCAGCATTTT. Encoded protein: CASSPTLGQGRHQPQHF.

At least ten counts were recorded for this clonotype. CDR3 in DNA: TGTGCCAGCTCACCGGGGACAGGGGGATCTACTAACTATGGCTACACCTTC. It encodes CASSPGTGGSTNYGYTF. This sequence joins TRBV18 and TRBJ1-2; TRBD1 aligns across 11 bases. The J segment lost 0 bases and the V segment lost 3 bases, leaving 6 bases of the junction unmatched. The germline CDR1 and CDR2 sequences are KGHSH and LQKENI. The CDR3 runs 17 residues.

The genes are TRBV6-8 and TRBJ1-3, with 10 bases matching TRBD1. CDR1 is MNHGY and CDR2 is SAAAGT in the germline V gene. V shed 5 bases, J shed 2 bases, and the junction held 6 bases outside the gene matches. The CDR3 sequence is 16 residues long. The CDR3 DNA reads TGTGCCAGCAGTCGACAGGGGGCTAGGGCTGGAAACACCATATATTTT. Translation: CASSRQGARAGNTIYF.

This clonotype was seen ten or more times. CDR3 bases: TGTGCCAGCAGCCAACCGGGACAGGGGCGAAGGGAGCAGTACTTC. This codes for CASSQPGQGRREQYF. The chain employs TRBV3-1 and TRBJ2-7; 10 bases map to TRBD1. In germline, CDR1 is LGHDT, CDR2 YNNKEL (reference sequence). The CDR3 length is 15 residues. V shed 2 bases, J shed 7 bases, and the junction held 8 bases outside the gene matches.

The genes are TRBV2 and TRBJ2-7, with TRBD2 as a possible D gene (5 bases). The CDR3 sequence is 15 residues long. V was trimmed by 4 bases and J by 0 bases, leaving 13 bases between them. Per the germline V gene, CDR1 is SNHLY and CDR2 is FYNNEI. In nucleotides, the CDR3 is TGTGCCAGCAGTGCCGGGGTTACCAGCTCCTACGAGCAGTACTTC. Protein: CASSAGVTSSYEQYF.

This clonotype was seen many times. The J gene is TRBJ1-1, the V gene TRBV6-1; D is ambiguous. The V end was cut by 8 bases, the J end by 1 base, with 8 bases between. Germline assignment: CDR1 MNHNS and CDR2 SASEGT. The CDR3 contains 12 residues. CDR3 in DNA: TGTGCCAGCTACGAGGGGAACACTGAAGCTTTCTTT. This sequence encodes CASYEGNTEAFF.

The chain recombines TRBV7-2 with TRBJ2-1; no reliable D call. Germline V CDR1 and CDR2: SGHTA, FQGNSA. V dropped 0 bases and J dropped 10 bases, with 10 bases sitting between them. There are 13 residues in the CDR3. The CDR3 DNA is TGTGCCAGCAGCTTAGCGCCGGTGGAAGAGCAGTTCTTC. This encodes CASSLAPVEEQFF.

This clonotype was seen at least ten times. This rearrangement joins TRBV5-1 to TRBJ2-1; TRBD2 aligns across 10 bases. The CDR3 loop spans 17 amino acids. The germline CDR1 and CDR2 sequences are SGHRS and YFSETQ. The V gene end was trimmed by 4 bases and the J gene end by 3 bases; junction bases not matched to a gene: 10. For the CDR3, the DNA is TGCGCCAGCAGCCCGCGGCTAGCGGGAGAGATCTACAATGAGCAGTTCTTC. Amino acid sequence: CASSPRLAGEIYNEQFF.

This clonotype was counted ten times or more. This chain uses TRBV2 with TRBJ1-1, with D possibly being TRBD1 (5 bases). The CDR3 loop spans 13 amino acids. V was clipped by 4 bases and J by 7 bases, with 13 bases between them. Germline V CDR1 and CDR2: SNHLY, FYNNEI. The CDR3: CASSVQGVDEAFF. The CDR3 DNA follows: TGTGCCAGCAGTGTTCAAGGGGTAGATGAAGCTTTCTTT.

About this clonotype itself: A much larger clone differs from this one at a single base, so this may be a read error. V and J are TRBV12-3 or TRBV12-4 and TRBJ1-1, with 8 bases matching TRBD1. V shed 3 bases and J 6 bases; nucleotides not matched to a gene: 9. CDR3 size: 15 residues. Here the CDR3 DNA reads TGTGCCAGCAGTTTCCCGGACAGGGAGAGATCTGAAGCTTTCTTT. Residues: CASSFPDRERSEAFF.

The sample holds many counts of this clonotype. This chain connects TRBV7-9 to TRBJ2-7; D gene ambiguous. This CDR3 comprises 13 residues. Germline lookup yields CDR1 SEHNR and CDR2 FQNEAQ (reference sequence). V shed 3 bases and J shed 2 bases, with 8 bases lying between them. The CDR3 loop is CASSLDGTYEQYF. In DNA, the CDR3 is TGTGCCAGCAGCTTGGACGGTACCTACGAGCAGTACTTC.

V usage is TRBV3-1 and J usage is TRBJ1-1; D call uncertain. The CDR3 runs to 13 residues. The germline V and J ends were trimmed by 0 bases and 0 bases, with 2 bases remaining between them. CDR1 and CDR2 (germline): LGHDT, YNNKEL (reference sequence). The CDR3 reads CASSQDVNTEAFF. The CDR3 bases are TGTGCCAGCAGCCAAGATGTGAACACTGAAGCTTTCTTT.

This chain links TRBV10-2 with TRBJ2-3; TRBD2 matches 14 bases. This CDR3 is built from 16 residues. CDR1 and CDR2 from the germline V gene are WSHSY and SAAADI. V trimming: 7 bases; J trimming: 3 bases; junction bases outside the gene matches: 6. CDR3 sequence: CASTGLAGERTDTQYF. CDR3 in DNA: TGCGCCAGCACGGGACTAGCGGGGGAACGTACAGATACGCAGTATTTT.

This clonotype was observed at least ten times. V is TRBV28 and J is TRBJ1-5, with D hard to call. Trimming left V 9 bases short and J 1 base short, with 19 bases between. The CDR3 extends over 16 amino acids. CDR1 is MDHEN, CDR2 SYDVKM, per germline. Here the CDR3 DNA reads TGTGCCAGTGGGGAGGTCCGGCCTTGGAGCAATCAGCCCCAGCATTTT. Encoded protein: CASGEVRPWSNQPQHF.

This clonotype showed up many times. The chain has TRBV6-5 and TRBJ1-2; 7 positions agree with TRBD1. The germline gives CDR1 MNHEY, CDR2 SVGAGI. The CDR3 is 16 residues long. Trimming removed 0 bases from V and 0 bases from J; junction bases left unmatched: 4. The CDR3 DNA reads TGTGCCAGCAGTTACTCCACAGGGGAGCCTAACTATGGCTACACCTTC. As protein: CASSYSTGEPNYGYTF.

This clonotype was picked up a small number of times. This chain uses TRBV5-5 with TRBJ1-1; possibly TRBD1 for D (6 bases). This CDR3 comprises 14 residues. V gave up 4 bases and J gave up 1 base, with 11 bases separating them. Germline-derived CDR1 and CDR2 are SGHKS and YYEKEE (reference sequence). The CDR3 region has the DNA TGTGCCAGCAGCGGTACAGGGCAGAACACTGAAGCTTTCTTT. Its protein is CASSGTGQNTEAFF.

This clonotype was counted ten times or more. V is TRBV20-1 and J is TRBJ2-7, with D possibly matching TRBD2 (5 bases). The germline CDR1 and CDR2 sequences are DFQATT and SNEGSKA (reference sequence). The V gene lost 5 bases and the J gene lost 0 bases, with 20 bases spanning the gap. This CDR3 is 16 amino acids long. The CDR3 spells CSAYRNRGSSSYEQYF. CDR3 nucleotide sequence: TGCAGTGCTTACCGAAATAGAGGGTCAAGCTCCTACGAGCAGTACTTC.

This clonotype was counted at least ten times. This chain uses TRBV12-3 or TRBV12-4 with TRBJ2-1; 10 positions match TRBD2. CDR3 length equals 15 residues. The V gene end was trimmed by 1 base and the J gene end by 7 bases; junction bases not matched to a gene: 4. As DNA, the CDR3 is TGTGCCAGCAGTTTAGGGACTAGCGGTAGTAATGAGCAGTTCTTC. As protein: CASSLGTSGSNEQFF.

This clonotype was counted at least ten times. This rearrangement joins TRBV7-3 to TRBJ1-1, with D possibly TRBD1 on 6 matching bases. The germline V and J ends were trimmed by 5 bases and 4 bases, with 11 bases remaining between them. The germline V gene encodes CDR1 SGHTA and CDR2 FQGTGA. This CDR3 comprises 13 residues. This chain's CDR3 is CASSPRGGTEAFF. For the CDR3, the DNA is TGTGCCAGCAGCCCCAGGGGAGGCACTGAAGCTTTCTTT.

This clonotype has ten or more counts. The rearrangement links TRBV2 to TRBJ1-4; possible D gene TRBD1, 5 bases. The ends were cut back, 4 bases at V and 8 bases at J, with 11 bases in the middle. The CDR3 is 13 amino acids. In germline, CDR1 is SNHLY, CDR2 FYNNEI. The CDR3, as DNA: TGTGCCAGCAGTGTCCAGGACATCGAAAAACTGTTTTTT. As protein: CASSVQDIEKLFF. The whole variable domain, remainder taken from reference TRBV2 and TRBJ1-4, is EPEVTQTPSHQVTQMGQEVILRCVPISNHLYFYWYRQILGQKVEFLVSFYNNEISEKSEIFDDQFSVERPDGSNFTLKIRSTKLEDSAMYFCASSVQDIEKLFFGSGTQLSVL.

As regards this clonotype: This may be a read error: a much more frequent sequence differs by one nucleotide. The chain combines TRBV12-3 or TRBV12-4 with TRBJ1-5; D not resolved. The CDR3 is 13 amino acids. Written as DNA, the CDR3 is TGTACCAGCAGTTTCGGAACCAATCAGCCCCAGCATTTT. Its protein product is CTSSFGTNQPQHF.

V usage is TRBV3-1 and J usage is TRBJ2-7, with TRBD1 matching 9 bases. The CDR3 covers 15 residues. Germline values: CDR1 LGHDT, CDR2 YNNKEL (reference sequence). Germline trimming cut 3 bases from V and 6 bases from J; bases unmatched to any gene: 9. The CDR3 DNA reads TGTGCCAGCAGCCACGGGGACAGGGAGGGGACCGAGCAGTACTTC. Its protein is CASSHGDREGTEQYF.

V usage is TRBV20-1 and J usage is TRBJ1-2, with D tentatively TRBD1 (6 bases). Germline V CDR1 and CDR2: DFQATT, SNEGSKA (reference sequence). CDR3 size: 16 residues. V lost 0 bases and J lost 7, with 21 bases in between. CDR3 residues: CSARDSGGRFYLGYTF. The CDR3 DNA reads TGCAGTGCTAGAGATTCGGGGGGGCGCTTTTATCTTGGCTACACCTTC.

This clonotype was detected many times. This chain connects TRBV6-5 to TRBJ2-1, with TRBD2 matching over 13 bases. The J segment lost 7 bases and the V segment lost 0 bases, leaving 6 bases of the junction unmatched. The CDR3 runs to 17 residues. Germline CDR1 and CDR2: MNHEY and SVGAGI. The CDR3: CASSYSGLAGDGNEQFF. CDR3 DNA sequence: TGTGCCAGCAGTTACTCCGGACTAGCGGGAGATGGGAATGAGCAGTTCTTC.

This clonotype was observed a handful of times. The chain links TRBV5-1 to TRBJ2-1, with TRBD1 identical over 9 bases. The CDR3 has 17 amino acids. Per the germline V gene, CDR1 is SGHRS and CDR2 is YFSETQ. The ends lost 3 bases at V and 7 bases at J; junction bases unmatched: 14. This chain's CDR3 is CASSSSLRQGEVNEQFF. CDR3 DNA: TGCGCCAGCAGCTCTTCCTTGCGACAGGGGGAGGTTAATGAGCAGTTCTTC.

The chain recombines TRBV19 with TRBJ1-3, with no clear D. Trimming shortened V by 3 bases and J by 2 bases, and 5 bases separated the two germline ends. Germline CDR1 is LNHDA and CDR2 is SQIVND (reference sequence). This CDR3 region has 13 residues. This CDR3 reads CASSIGAGNTIYF. CDR3 coding DNA: TGTGCCAGTAGTATCGGGGCTGGAAACACCATATATTTT.